This is a list of T cell receptor beta chains from one sample in a study of shared clonotypes between healthy human individuals. TCRdb's copy holds only in-frame clones and misses some; the assay was immunoSEQ multiplex PCR. The sample shows 300,000 to 400,000 clones, less than 75% of them seen only once. The sequenced material came from memory CD4+ T cells sorted from blood. These receptors all stem from a man aged 30 to 45 in good health. Both conserved end residues are part of each CDR3. The D gene is left open where the match is weak. Size is omitted from some rows. Given values are once, few, many or a class for expanded clones.

TRBJ1-1,TRBV15,-,-,12,CATGRTNTEAFF,TGTGCCACCGGGAGGACGAACACTGAAGCTTTCTTT
TRBJ2-5,TRBV5-1,once,TRBD2,15,CASSQGLGFQETQYF,TGCGCCAGCAGCCAGGGACTAGGGTTCCAAGAGACCCAGTACTTC
TRBJ2-1,TRBV29-1,-,-,12,CSVFPSNNEQFF,TGCAGCGTTTTTCCGTCAAACAATGAGCAGTTCTTC
TRBJ1-1,TRBV6-9,-,-,15,CASSRTAKMNTEAFF,TGTGCCAGCAGCAGGACAGCCAAGATGAACACTGAAGCTTTCTTT
TRBJ2-1,TRBV6-5,-,-,11,CASSYQSEQFF,TGTGCCAGCAGTTATCAAAGTGAGCAGTTCTTC
TRBJ1-1,TRBV11-2,once,-,14,CASSPRGMDTEAFF,TGTGCCAGCAGCCCCCGGGGTATGGACACTGAAGCTTTCTTT
TRBJ2-3,TRBV7-8,-,TRBD2,21,CASSLDEAGLYSGRLADTQYF,TGTGCCAGCAGCTTAGATGAGGCAGGTCTTTATAGCGGGAGGTTGGCAGATACGCAGTATTTT
TRBJ1-5,TRBV6-1,few,-,16,CASSAPGLMGNQPQHF,TGTGCCAGCAGTGCCCCAGGGCTTATGGGCAATCAGCCCCAGCATTTT
TRBJ2-1,TRBV6-6,few,-,15,CASSQVQGNYNEQFF,TGTGCCAGCAGCCAAGTACAGGGTAACTACAATGAGCAGTTCTTC
TRBJ2-5,TRBV5-1,few,-,15,CASSLRFADQETQYF,TGCGCCAGCAGCTTGAGGTTCGCAGACCAAGAGACCCAGTACTTC
TRBJ2-2,TRBV6-6,once,TRBD2,16,CASRAGGLAGTGELFF,TGTGCCAGCAGGGCCGGGGGACTAGCGGGAACCGGGGAGCTGTTTTTT
TRBJ2-1,TRBV28,once,TRBD2,17,CASSPRGLAGAYNEQFF,TGTGCCAGCAGTCCTCGCGGACTAGCGGGAGCCTACAATGAGCAGTTCTTC
TRBJ2-6,TRBV27,-,-,15,CASSYGFSGANVLTF,TGTGCCAGCAGTTACGGGTTCTCTGGGGCCAACGTCCTGACTTTC
TRBJ2-7,TRBV14,-,-,11,CASSHSYEQYF,TGTGCCAGCAGCCACTCCTACGAGCAGTACTTC
TRBJ2-2,TRBV7-2,-,TRBD1,16,CASRPGTGSGPGELFF,TGTGCCAGCAGACCGGGGACAGGCTCCGGCCCCGGGGAGCTGTTTTTT
TRBJ1-2,TRBV4-1,-,-,15,CASSQDMVRGYGYTF,TGCGCCAGCAGCCAAGACATGGTTAGGGGCTATGGCTACACCTTC
TRBJ1-2,TRBV30,-,-,11,CAWDGIQTYTF,TGTGCCTGGGATGGGATACAAACCTACACCTTC
TRBJ2-1,TRBV5-4,-,-,14,CASSLEGGGAEQFF,TGTGCCAGCAGCTTGGAGGGCGGGGGCGCTGAGCAGTTCTTC
TRBJ2-2,TRBV7-9,-,TRBD1,18,CASSRTGQGIRGYGELFF,TGTGCCAGCAGCCGCACGGGACAGGGGATACGTGGTTACGGGGAGCTGTTTTTT
TRBJ2-7,TRBV15,-,-,12,CATSRDHMRTNF,TGTGCCACCAGCAGAGATCATATGAGAACTAACTTC
TRBJ2-3,TRBV18,-,-,16,CASSPLGGKSTDTQYF,TGTGCCAGCTCACCACTTGGCGGGAAGTCCACAGATACGCAGTATTTT
TRBJ1-4,TRBV2,-,-,15,CASSEDGRGNEKLFF,TGTGCCAGCAGTGAAGATGGCAGGGGTAATGAAAAACTGTTTTTT
TRBJ2-7,TRBV7-2,-,-,15,CASSLALSPTYEQYF,TGTGCCAGCAGCTTAGCCCTCTCTCCAACCTACGAGCAGTACTTC
TRBJ2-7,TRBV6-5,-,TRBD1,13,CASSDRAAYEQYF,TGTGCCAGCAGTGACAGGGCTGCCTACGAGCAGTACTTC
TRBJ2-1,TRBV7-6,-,TRBD2,16,CASSLVGGSSYNEQFF,TGTGCCAGCAGCTTAGTAGGCGGGAGCTCCTACAATGAGCAGTTCTTC
TRBJ2-2,TRBV6-1,-,-,13,CASSGQHTGELFF,TGTGCCAGCAGTGGTCAGCACACCGGGGAGCTGTTTTTT
TRBJ1-5,TRBV6-5,-,-,15,CASSQNLQGNQPQHF,TGTGCCAGCAGTCAAAACCTACAGGGAAATCAGCCCCAGCATTTT
TRBJ2-1,TRBV5-4,-,-,14,CASSLAKSGGEQFF,TGTGCCAGCAGCTTGGCCAAGTCGGGTGGTGAGCAGTTCTTC
TRBJ1-1,TRBV18,few,-,16,CASSPQPPELNTEAFF,TGTGCCAGCTCACCCCAACCTCCGGAACTGAACACTGAAGCTTTCTTT
TRBJ1-1,TRBV25-1,once,-,14,CASSEYRHPTEAFF,TGTGCCAGCAGTGAATATAGGCACCCCACTGAAGCTTTCTTT
TRBJ1-1,TRBV18,-,-,16,CASSALTEIMNTEAFF,TGTGCCAGCTCGGCCCTGACAGAGATAATGAACACTGAAGCTTTCTTT
TRBJ2-7,TRBV5-1,-,-,14,CASSLEGHSGEQYF,TGCGCCAGCAGCTTAGAGGGGCACAGCGGCGAGCAGTACTTC
TRBJ2-7,TRBV5-1,-,TRBD2,16,CASTPSGIAGGYEQYF,TGCGCCAGCACCCCGAGTGGAATAGCGGGAGGTTACGAGCAGTACTTC
TRBJ2-1,TRBV19,-,TRBD2,16,CASSSSDSGVYNEQFF,TGTGCCAGTAGTAGCTCGGATAGCGGGGTATACAATGAGCAGTTCTTC
TRBJ1-3,TRBV6-5,-,-,15,CASRRTVVLGNTIYF,TGTGCCAGCCGTCGGACCGTTGTCCTTGGAAACACCATATATTTT